The clone carrying this TCR beta chain has just a few counts. Its target is unknown. CDR1 is LNHDA, CDR2 SQIVND, per germline (reference sequence). This CDR3 has 16 amino acids. V gave up 5 bases and J gave up 3 bases; unmatched junction bases: 9. The data stem from a study of OX40 agonist ivuxolimab in advanced cancers. Study-wide context: A mean age of roughly 60 years, range about 20 to 79, was recorded, and under 85% were male. Study-wide results and limits: Some nonresponders also had low normalized T-cell clonal expansion.

Clones were read by immunoSEQ multiplex PCR, and TCRdb kept only the in-frame ones, dropping some. Of about 27,000 clones in the sample, 83% were seen once. This chain joins TRBV19 and TRBJ2-7, with 11 bases aligning to TRBD2. The sample was CD4+ or CD8+ T cells sorted from blood, taken in a trial of the OX40 agonist ivuxolimab. The origin of this receptor is an adult with an advanced solid tumor such as melanoma, head and neck, liver or kidney cancer. The CDR3 region is CASSPGGLAVNYEQYF. DNA of the CDR3: TGTGCCAGTAGTCCCGGGGGACTAGCGGTGAACTACGAGCAGTACTTC.